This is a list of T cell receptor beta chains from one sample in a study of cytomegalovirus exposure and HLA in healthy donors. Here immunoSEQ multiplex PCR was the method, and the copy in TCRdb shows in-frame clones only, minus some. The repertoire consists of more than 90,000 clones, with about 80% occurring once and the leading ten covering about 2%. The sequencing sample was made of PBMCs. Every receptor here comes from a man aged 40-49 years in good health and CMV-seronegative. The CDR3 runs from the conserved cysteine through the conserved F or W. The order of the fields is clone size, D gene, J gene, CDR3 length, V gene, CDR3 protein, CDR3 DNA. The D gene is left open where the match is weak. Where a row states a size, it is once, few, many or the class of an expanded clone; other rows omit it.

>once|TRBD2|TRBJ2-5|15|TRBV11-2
CASTPSSGLQETQYF
TGTGCCAGCACCCCATCTAGCGGACTCCAAGAGACCCAGTACTTC
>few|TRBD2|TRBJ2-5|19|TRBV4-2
CASSIWAGTRSGVVETQYF
TGTGCCAGCAGCATTTGGGCTGGGACTAGGAGCGGAGTAGTAGAGACCCAGTACTTC
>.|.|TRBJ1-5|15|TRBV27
CASSGRTGSNQPQHF
TGTGCCAGCAGTGGCCGCACAGGGAGCAATCAGCCCCAGCATTTT
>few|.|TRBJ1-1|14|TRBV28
CASSLWTTQDEAFF
TGTGCCAGCAGTTTATGGACAACCCAAGATGAAGCTTTCTTT
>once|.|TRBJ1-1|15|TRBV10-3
CAISEGGKMNTEAFF
TGTGCCATCAGTGAGGGGGGGAAGATGAACACTGAAGCTTTCTTT
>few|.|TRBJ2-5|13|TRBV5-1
CASSRGAEETQYF
TGCGCCAGCAGCCGCGGGGCAGAAGAGACCCAGTACTTC
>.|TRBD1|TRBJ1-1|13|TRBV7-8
CASSPNSDREAFF
TGTGCCAGCAGCCCAAACTCGGACAGGGAAGCTTTCTTT
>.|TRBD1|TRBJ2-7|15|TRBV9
CASSVGGGDTYEQYF
TGTGCCAGCAGCGTAGGAGGGGGCGACACCTACGAGCAGTACTTC
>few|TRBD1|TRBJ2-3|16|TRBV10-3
CAISESGGQGWDTQYF
TGTGCCATCAGTGAGTCAGGAGGACAGGGCTGGGATACGCAGTATTTT
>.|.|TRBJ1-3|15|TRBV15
CATSRLGQLVDTIYF
TGTGCCACCAGCCGTCTGGGGCAGCTTGTAGACACCATATATTTT
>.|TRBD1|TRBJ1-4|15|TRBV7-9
CSSSLGTGGDEKLFF
TGTTCCAGCAGCTTAGGAACAGGGGGAGATGAAAAACTGTTTTTT
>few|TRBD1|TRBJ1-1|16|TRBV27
CASQGLFGQGATEAFF
TGTGCCAGCCAGGGGCTATTTGGACAGGGGGCGACTGAAGCTTTCTTT
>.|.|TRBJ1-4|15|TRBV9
CASSVEGRVFEKLFF
TGTGCCAGCAGCGTAGAGGGCAGGGTATTTGAAAAACTGTTTTTT
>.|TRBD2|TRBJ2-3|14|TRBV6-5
CASTPGLVGFTQYF
TGTGCCAGCACTCCGGGACTAGTCGGATTTACGCAGTATTTT
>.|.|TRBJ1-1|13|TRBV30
CAWRWQGNTEAFF
TGTGCCTGGAGATGGCAGGGGAACACTGAAGCTTTCTTT
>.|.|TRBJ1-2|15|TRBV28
CASLVGGGANYGYTF
TGTGCCAGCCTAGTGGGAGGCGGAGCTAACTATGGCTACACCTTC
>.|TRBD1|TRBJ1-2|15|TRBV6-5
CASSTSGTGNYGYTF
TGTGCCAGCAGTACATCGGGGACAGGGAACTATGGCTACACCTTC
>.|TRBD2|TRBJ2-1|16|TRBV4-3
CASSQELAGGVDEQFF
TGCGCCAGCAGCCAAGAGCTGGCGGGGGGCGTCGATGAGCAGTTCTTC
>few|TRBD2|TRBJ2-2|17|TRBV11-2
CASSLRTSGRRGGELFF
TGTGCCAGCAGCCTTAGGACTAGCGGGAGGCGAGGCGGGGAGCTGTTTTTT
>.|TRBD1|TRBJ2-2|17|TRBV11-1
CASSINRDRATTGELFF
TGTGCCAGCAGCATCAACCGGGACAGGGCGACCACCGGGGAGCTGTTTTTT
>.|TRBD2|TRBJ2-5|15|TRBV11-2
CASSLGGLAEETQYF
TGTGCCAGCAGCTTAGGGGGACTAGCGGAAGAGACCCAGTACTTC
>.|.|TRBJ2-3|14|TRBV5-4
CASSPSGNTDTQYF
TGTGCCAGCAGTCCCTCGGGGAACACAGATACGCAGTATTTT
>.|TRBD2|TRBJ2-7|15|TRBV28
CASSSQVAGVYEQYF
TGTGCCAGCAGTTCCCAGGTAGCGGGAGTTTACGAGCAGTACTTC
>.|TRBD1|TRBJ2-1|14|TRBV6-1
CALGQGAPDNEQFF
TGTGCCTTGGGACAGGGAGCGCCCGACAATGAGCAGTTCTTC